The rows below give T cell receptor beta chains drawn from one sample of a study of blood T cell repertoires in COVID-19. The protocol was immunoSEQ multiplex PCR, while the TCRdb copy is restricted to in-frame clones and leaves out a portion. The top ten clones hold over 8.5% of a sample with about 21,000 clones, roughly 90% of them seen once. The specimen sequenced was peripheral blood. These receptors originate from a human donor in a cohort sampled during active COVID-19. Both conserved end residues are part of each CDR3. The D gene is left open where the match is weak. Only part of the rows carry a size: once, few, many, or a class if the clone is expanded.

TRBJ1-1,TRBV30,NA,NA,TGTGCCTGGAGTTTAGATGAAGCTTTCTTT,CAWSLDEAFF
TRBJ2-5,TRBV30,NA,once,TGTGCCTGGAACCGGGGGCAAGAGACCCAGTACTTC,CAWNRGQETQYF
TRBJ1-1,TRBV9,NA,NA,TGTGCCAGCAGCGTAGCAGGGGAACCTGAAGCTTTCTTT,CASSVAGEPEAFF
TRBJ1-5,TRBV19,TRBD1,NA,TGTGCCAGTAGGCCGGACAGGGGTAGTTTGAGGGGCAATCAGCCCCAGCATTTT,CASRPDRGSLRGNQPQHF
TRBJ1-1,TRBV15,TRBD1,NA,TGTGCCACCAGGGAGGACAGGGGTTGGGGCACTGAAGCTTTCTTT,CATREDRGWGTEAFF
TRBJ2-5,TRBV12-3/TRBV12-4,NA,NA,TGTGCCAGCAGTCTACTAGCAACAGAGACCCAGTACTTC,CASSLLATETQYF
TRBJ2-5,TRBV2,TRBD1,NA,TGTGCCAGCACCCCCGACAGGGGTTTGGGAGAGACCCAGTACTTC,CASTPDRGLGETQYF
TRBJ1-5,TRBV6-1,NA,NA,TGTGCCAGCAGTGATGGGCTAAAGGGGAATCAGCCCCAGCATTTT,CASSDGLKGNQPQHF
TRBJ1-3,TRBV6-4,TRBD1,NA,TGTGCCAGCAGTGACTCGACAGGGGGTTTCGGTTTTGGAAACACCATATATTTT,CASSDSTGGFGFGNTIYF
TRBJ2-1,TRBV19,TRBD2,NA,TGTGCCAGTAGTATCGTCGCGGGGGGGCCCTACAATGAGCAGTTCTTC,CASSIVAGGPYNEQFF
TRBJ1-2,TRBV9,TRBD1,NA,TGTGCCAGCAGCGCGTTTCGGGACAGGGCTAACTATGGCTACACCTTC,CASSAFRDRANYGYTF
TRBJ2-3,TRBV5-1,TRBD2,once,TGCGCCAGCAGCTCGAAGGGACTAGCGGATGGGACGCAGTATTTT,CASSSKGLADGTQYF
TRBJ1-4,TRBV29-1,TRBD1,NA,TGCAGCGCATCCGGGACAGGGGGTGAAAAACTGTTTTTT,CSASGTGGEKLFF